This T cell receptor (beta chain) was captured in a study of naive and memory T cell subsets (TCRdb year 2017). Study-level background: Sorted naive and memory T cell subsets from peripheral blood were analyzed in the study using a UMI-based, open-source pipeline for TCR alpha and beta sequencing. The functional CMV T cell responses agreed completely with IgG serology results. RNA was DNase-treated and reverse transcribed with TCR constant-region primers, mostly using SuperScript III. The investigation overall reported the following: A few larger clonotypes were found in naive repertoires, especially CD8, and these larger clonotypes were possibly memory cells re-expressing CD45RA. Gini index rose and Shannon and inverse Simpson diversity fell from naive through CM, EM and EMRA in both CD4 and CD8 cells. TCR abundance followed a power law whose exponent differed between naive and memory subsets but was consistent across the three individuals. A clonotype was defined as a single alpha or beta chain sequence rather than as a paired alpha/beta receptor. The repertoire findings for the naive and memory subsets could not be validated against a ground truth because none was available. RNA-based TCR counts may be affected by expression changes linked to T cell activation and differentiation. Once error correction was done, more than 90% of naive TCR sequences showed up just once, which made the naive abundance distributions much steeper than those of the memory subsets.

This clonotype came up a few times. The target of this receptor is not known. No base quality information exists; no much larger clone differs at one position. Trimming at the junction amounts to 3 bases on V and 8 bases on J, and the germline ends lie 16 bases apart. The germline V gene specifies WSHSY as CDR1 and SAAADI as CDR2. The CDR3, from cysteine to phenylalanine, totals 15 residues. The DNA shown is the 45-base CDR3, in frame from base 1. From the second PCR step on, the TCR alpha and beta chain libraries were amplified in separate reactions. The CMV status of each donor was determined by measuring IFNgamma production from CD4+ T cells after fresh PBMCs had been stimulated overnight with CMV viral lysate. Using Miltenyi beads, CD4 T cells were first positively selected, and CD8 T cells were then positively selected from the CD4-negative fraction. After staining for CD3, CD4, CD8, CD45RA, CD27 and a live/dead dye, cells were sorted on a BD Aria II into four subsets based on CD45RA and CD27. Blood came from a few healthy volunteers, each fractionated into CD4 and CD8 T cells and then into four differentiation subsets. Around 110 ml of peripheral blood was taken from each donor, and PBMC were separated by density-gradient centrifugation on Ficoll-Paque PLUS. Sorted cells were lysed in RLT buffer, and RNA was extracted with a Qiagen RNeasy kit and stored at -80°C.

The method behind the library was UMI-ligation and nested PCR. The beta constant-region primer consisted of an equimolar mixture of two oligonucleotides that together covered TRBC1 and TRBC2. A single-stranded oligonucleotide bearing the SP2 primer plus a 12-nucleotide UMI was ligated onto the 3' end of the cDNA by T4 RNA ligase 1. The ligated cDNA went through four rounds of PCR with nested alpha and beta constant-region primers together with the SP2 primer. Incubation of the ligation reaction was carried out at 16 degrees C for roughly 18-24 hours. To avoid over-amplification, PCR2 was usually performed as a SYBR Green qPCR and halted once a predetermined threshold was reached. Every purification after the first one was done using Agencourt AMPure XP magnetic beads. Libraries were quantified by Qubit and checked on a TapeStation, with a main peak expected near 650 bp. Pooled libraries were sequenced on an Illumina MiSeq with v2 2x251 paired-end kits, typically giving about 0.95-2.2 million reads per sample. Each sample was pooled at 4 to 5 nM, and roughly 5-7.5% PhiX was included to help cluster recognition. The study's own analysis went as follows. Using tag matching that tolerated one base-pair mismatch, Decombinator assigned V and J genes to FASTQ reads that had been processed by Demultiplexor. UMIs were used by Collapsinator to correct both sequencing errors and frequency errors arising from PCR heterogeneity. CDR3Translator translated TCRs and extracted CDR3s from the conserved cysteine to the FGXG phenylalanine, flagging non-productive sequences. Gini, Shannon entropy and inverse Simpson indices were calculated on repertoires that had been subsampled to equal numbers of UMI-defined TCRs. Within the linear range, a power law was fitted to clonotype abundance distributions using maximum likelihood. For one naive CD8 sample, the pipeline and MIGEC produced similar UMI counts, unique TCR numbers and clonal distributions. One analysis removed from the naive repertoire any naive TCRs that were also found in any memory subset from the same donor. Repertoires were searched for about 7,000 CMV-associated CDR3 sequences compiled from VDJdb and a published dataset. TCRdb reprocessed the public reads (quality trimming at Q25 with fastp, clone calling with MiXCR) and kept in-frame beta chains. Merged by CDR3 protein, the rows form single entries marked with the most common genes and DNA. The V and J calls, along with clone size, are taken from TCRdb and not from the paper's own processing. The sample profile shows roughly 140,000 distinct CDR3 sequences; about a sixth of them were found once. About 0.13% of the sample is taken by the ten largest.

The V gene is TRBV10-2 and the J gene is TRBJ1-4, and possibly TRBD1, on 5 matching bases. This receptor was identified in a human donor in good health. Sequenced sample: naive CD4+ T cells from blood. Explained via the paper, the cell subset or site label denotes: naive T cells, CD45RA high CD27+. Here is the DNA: TGCGCCAGCAGTGATGGGGCAGCCGGGTGGGAAAAACTGTTTTTT. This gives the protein CASSDGAAGWEKLFF.